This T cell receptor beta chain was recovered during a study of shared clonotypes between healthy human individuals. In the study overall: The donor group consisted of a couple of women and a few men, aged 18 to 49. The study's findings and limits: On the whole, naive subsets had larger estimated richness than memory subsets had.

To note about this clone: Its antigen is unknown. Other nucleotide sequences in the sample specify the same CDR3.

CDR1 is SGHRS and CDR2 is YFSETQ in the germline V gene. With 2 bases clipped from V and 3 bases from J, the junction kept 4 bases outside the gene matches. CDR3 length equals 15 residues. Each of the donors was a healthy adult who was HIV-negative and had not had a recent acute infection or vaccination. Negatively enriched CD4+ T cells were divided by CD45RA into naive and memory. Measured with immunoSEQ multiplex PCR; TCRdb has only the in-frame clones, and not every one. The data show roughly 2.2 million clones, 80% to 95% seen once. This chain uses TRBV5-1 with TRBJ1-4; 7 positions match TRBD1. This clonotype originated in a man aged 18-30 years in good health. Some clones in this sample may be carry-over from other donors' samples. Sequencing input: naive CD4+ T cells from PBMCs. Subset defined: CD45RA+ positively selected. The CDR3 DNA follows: TGCGCCAGCAGCTTAACCGGGACAGCTAATGAAAAACTGTTTTTT. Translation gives CASSLTGTANEKLFF.